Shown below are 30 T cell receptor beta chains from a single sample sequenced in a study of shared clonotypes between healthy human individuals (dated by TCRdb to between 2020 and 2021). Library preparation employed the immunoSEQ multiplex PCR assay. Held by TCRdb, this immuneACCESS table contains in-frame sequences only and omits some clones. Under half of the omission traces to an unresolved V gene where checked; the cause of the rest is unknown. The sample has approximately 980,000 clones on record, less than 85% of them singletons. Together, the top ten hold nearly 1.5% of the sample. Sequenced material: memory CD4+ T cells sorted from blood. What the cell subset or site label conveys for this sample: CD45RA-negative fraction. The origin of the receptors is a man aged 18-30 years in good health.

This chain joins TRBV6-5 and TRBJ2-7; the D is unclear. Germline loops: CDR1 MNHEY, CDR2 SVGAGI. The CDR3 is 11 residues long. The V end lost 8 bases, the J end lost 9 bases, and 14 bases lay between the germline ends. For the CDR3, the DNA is TGTGCCAGCCAGGCTAGTGCCGTGCAGTACTTC. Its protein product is CASQASAVQYF.

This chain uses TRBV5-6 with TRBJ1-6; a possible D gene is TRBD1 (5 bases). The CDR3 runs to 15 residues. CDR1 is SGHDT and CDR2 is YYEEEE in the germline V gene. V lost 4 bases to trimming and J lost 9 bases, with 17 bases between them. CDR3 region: CASSPFGASGSPLHF. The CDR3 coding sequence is TGTGCCAGCAGCCCCTTTGGGGCCAGCGGTTCACCCCTCCACTTT.

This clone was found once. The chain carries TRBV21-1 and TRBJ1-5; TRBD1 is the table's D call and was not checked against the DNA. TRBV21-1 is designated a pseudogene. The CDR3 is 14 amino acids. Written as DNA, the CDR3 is TGTGCCAGCATCGGCCAGGGAATTAATCAGCCCCAGCATTTT. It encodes CASIGQGINQPQHF.

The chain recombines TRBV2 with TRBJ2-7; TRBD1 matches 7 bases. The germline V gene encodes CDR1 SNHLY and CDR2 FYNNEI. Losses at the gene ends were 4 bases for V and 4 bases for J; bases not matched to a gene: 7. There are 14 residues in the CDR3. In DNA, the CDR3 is TGTGCCAGCAGTGTGGAACAGGGGAGATACGAGCAGTACTTC. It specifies CASSVEQGRYEQYF.

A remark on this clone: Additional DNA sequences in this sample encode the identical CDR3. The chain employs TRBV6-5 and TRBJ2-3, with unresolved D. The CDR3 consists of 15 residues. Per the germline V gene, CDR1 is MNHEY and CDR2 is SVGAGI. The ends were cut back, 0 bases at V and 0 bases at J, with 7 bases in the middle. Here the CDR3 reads CASSYSGISTDTQYF. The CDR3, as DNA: TGTGCCAGCAGTTACTCAGGGATTAGCACAGATACGCAGTATTTT.

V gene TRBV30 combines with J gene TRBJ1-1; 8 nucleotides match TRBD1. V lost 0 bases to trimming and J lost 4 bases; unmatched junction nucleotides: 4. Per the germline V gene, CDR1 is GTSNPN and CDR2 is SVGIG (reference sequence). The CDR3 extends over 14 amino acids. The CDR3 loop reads CAWSVTGGSTEAFF. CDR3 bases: TGTGCCTGGAGTGTTACAGGGGGGAGCACTGAAGCTTTCTTT.

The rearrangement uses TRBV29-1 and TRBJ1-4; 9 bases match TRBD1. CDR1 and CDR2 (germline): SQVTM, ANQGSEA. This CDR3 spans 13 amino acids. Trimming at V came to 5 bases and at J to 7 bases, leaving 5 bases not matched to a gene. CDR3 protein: CSVRQGGGEKLFF. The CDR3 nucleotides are TGCAGCGTTAGACAGGGGGGGGGTGAAAAACTGTTTTTT. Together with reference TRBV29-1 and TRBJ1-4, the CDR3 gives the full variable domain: SAVISQKPSRDICQRGTSLTIQCQVDSQVTMMFWYRQQPGQSLTLIATANQGSEATYESGFVIDKFPISRPNLTFSTLTVSNMSPEDSSIYLCSVRQGGGEKLFFGSGTQLSVL.

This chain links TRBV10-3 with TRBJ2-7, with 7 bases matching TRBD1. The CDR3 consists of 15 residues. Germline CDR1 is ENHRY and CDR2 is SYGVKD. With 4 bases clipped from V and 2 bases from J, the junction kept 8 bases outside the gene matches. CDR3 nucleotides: TGTGCCATCAGTGTCGGAACAGGGGTTACCTACGAGCAGTACTTC. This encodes CAISVGTGVTYEQYF.

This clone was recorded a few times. CDR3 bases: TGCGCCAGCAGCCGACAAGCCGGGACTAGCGGGGTGTGGGAGCTGTTTTTT. As protein: CASSRQAGTSGVWELFF. The gene calls are TRBV5-1 and TRBJ2-2; 13 positions agree with TRBD2. Looked up from germline, CDR1 is SGHRS and CDR2 is YFSETQ. The V gene end was trimmed by 4 bases and the J gene end by 9 bases; junction bases not matched to a gene: 12. The CDR3 is made up of 17 amino acids.

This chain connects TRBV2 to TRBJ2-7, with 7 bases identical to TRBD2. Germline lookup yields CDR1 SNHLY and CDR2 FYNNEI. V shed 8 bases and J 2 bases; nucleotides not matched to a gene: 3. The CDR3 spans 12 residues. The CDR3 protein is CASRGDPYEQYF. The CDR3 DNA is TGTGCCAGCCGGGGGGACCCCTACGAGCAGTACTTC.

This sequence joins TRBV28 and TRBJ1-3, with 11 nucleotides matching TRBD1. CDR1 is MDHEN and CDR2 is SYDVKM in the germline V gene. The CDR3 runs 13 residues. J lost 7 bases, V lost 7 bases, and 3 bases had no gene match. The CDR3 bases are TGTGCCAGCACGGACAGGGGGCGGAACACCATATATTTT. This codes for CASTDRGRNTIYF.

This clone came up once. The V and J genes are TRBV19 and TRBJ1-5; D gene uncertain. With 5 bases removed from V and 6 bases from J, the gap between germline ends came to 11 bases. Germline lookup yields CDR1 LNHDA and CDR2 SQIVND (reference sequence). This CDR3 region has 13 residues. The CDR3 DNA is TGTGCCAGTAGTGATACTTCAGCTCAGCCCCAGCATTTT. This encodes CASSDTSAQPQHF.

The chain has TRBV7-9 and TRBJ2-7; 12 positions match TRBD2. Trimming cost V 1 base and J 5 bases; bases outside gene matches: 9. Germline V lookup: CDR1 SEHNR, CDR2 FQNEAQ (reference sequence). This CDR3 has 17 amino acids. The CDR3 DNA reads TGTGCCAGCAGCTTAGGGTCCGGACTAGCGGGATCTAACGAGCAGTACTTC. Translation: CASSLGSGLAGSNEQYF.

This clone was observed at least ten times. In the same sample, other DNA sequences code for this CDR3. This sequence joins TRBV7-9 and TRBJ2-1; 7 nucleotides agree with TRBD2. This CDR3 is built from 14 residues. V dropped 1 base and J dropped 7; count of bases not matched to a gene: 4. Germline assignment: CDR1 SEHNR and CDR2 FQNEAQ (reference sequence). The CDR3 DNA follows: TGTGCCAGCAGCTTAGGCCTAGCGGAGAATGAGCAGTTCTTC. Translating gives CASSLGLAENEQFF.

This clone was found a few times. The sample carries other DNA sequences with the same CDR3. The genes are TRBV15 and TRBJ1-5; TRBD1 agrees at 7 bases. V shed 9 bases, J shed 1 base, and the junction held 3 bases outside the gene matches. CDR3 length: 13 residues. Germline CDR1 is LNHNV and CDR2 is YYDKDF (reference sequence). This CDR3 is CATTTGSNQPQHF. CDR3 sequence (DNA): TGTGCCACTACGACAGGGAGCAATCAGCCCCAGCATTTT. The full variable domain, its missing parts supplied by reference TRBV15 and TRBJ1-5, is DAMVIQNPRYQVTQFGKPVTLSCSQTLNHNVMYWYQQKSSQAPKLLFHYYDKDFNNEADTPDNFQSRRPNTSFCFLDIRSPGLGDTAMYLCATTTGSNQPQHFGDGTRLSIL.

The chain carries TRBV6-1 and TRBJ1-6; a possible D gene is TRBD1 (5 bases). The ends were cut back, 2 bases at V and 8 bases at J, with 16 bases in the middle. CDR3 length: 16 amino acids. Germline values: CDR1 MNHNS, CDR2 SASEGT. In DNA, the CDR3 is TGTGCCAGCAGTGAAACCTCAGGAGGGGTGGATTCACCCCTCCACTTT. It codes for CASSETSGGVDSPLHF.

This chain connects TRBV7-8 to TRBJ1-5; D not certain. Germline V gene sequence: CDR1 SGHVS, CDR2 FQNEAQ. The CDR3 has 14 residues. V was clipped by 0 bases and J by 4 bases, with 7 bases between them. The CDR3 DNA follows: TGTGCCAGCAGCTTAGCCCCCCTAAATCAGCCCCAGCATTTT. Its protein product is CASSLAPLNQPQHF.

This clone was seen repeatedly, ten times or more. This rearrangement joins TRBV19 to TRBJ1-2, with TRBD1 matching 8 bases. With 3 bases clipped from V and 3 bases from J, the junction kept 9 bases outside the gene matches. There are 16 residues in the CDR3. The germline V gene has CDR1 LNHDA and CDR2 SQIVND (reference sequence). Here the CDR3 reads CASSISLVTGDYGYTF. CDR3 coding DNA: TGTGCCAGTAGTATTTCCTTAGTGACAGGGGACTATGGCTACACCTTC.

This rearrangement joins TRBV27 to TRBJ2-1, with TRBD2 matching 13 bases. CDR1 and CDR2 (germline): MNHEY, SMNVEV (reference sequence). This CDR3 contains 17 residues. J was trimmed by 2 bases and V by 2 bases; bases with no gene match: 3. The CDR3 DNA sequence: TGTGCCAGCAGTTTAGGGGGACTAGCGGGACCCTACAATGAGCAGTTCTTC. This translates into CASSLGGLAGPYNEQFF.

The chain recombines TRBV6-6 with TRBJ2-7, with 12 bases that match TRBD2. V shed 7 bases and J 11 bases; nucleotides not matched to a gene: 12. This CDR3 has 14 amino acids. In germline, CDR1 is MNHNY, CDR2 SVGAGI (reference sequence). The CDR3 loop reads CASMGTSGGPSKYF. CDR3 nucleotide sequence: TGTGCCAGCATGGGAACTAGCGGGGGGCCCTCAAAGTACTTC.

CDR3 in amino acids: CASQANDRPVDTEAFF. The CDR3 region has the DNA TGTGCCAGCCAGGCAAATGACAGGCCGGTGGACACTGAAGCTTTCTTT. The chain couples TRBV28 to TRBJ1-1; D may be TRBD1 (6 bases). The CDR3 has 16 amino acids. Deletions cut 8 bases from V and 3 bases from J, with 22 bases between. Germline V CDR1 and CDR2: MDHEN, SYDVKM.

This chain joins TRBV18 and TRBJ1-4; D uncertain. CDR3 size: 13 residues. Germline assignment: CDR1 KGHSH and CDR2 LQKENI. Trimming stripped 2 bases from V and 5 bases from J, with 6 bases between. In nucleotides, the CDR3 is TGTGCCAGCTCACCAGTCCAAAATGAAAAACTGTTTTTT. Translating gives CASSPVQNEKLFF. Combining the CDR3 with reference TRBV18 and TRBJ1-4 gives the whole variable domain NAGVMQNPRHLVRRRGQEARLRCSPMKGHSHVYWYRQLPEEGLKFMVYLQKENIIDESGMPKERFSAEFPKEGPSILRIQQVVRGDSAAYFCASSPVQNEKLFFGSGTQLSVL.

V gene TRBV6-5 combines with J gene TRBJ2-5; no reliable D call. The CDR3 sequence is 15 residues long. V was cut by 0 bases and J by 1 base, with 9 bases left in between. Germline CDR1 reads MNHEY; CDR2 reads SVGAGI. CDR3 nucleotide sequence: TGTGCCAGCAGTTACTCTATAGGCTTCCAAGAGACCCAGTACTTC. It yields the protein CASSYSIGFQETQYF.

The CDR3 coding sequence is TGTGCCAGCAGTGAAATTTTCACAGATACGCAGTATTTT. Translating gives CASSEIFTDTQYF. The chain links TRBV6-1 to TRBJ2-3, with D unresolved. V lost 2 bases and J 2 bases, leaving 5 bases between the germline ends. The germline gives CDR1 MNHNS, CDR2 SASEGT. This CDR3 has 13 amino acids.

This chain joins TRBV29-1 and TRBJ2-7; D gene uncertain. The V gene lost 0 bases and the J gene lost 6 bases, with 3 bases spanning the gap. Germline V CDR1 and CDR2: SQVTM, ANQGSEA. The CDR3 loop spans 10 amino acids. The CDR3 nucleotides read TGCAGCGTTGAAGAGCGCGAGCAGTACTTC. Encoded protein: CSVEEREQYF.

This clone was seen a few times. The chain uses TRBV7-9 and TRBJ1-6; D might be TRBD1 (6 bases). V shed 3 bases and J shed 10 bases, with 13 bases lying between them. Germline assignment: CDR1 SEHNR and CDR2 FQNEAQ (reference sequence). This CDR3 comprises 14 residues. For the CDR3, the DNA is TGTGCCAGCAGCTTCGGAGGGGGGGAATCACCCCTCCACTTT. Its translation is CASSFGGGESPLHF. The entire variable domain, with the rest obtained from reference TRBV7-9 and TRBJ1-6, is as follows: DTGVSQNPRHKITKRGQNVTFRCDPISEHNRLYWYRQTLGQGPEFLTYFQNEAQLEKSRLLSDRFSAERPKGSFSTLEIQRTEQGDSAMYLCASSFGGGESPLHFGNGTRLTVT.

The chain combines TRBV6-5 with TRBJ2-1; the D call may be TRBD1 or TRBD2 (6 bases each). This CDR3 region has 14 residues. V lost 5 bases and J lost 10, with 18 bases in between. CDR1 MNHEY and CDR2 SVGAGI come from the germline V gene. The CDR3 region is CASSKGGRGGEQFF. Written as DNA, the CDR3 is TGTGCCAGCAGTAAGGGGGGAAGGGGTGGGGAGCAGTTCTTC.

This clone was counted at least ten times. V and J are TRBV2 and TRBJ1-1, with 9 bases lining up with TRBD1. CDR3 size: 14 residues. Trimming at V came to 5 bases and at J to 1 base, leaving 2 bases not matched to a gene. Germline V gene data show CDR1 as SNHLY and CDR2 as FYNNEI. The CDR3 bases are TGTGCCAGCAGTTTACAGGGGGCGAACACTGAAGCTTTCTTT. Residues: CASSLQGANTEAFF.

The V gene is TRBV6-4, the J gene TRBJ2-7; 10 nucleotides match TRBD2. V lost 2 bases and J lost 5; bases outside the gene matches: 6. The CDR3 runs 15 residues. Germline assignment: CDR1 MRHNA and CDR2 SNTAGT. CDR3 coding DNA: TGTGCCAGCAGTGACCCTAGCGGGAGTAAGGACGAGCAGTACTTC. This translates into CASSDPSGSKDEQYF.

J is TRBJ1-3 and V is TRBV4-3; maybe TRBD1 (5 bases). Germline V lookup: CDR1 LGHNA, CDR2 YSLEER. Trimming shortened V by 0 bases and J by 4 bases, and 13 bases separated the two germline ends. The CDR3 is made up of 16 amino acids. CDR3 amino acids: CASSQDLAGRGNTIYF. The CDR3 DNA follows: TGCGCCAGCAGCCAAGATCTTGCGGGACGGGGAAACACCATATATTTT.